This note documents a single TCR beta chain sequence. This entry comes from a study of OX40 agonist ivuxolimab in advanced cancers. Repertoires were generated with immunoSEQ multiplex PCR, while TCRdb's copy carries only in-frame clones and drops some. This table has around 44,000 clones, more than 80% appearing once. This CDR3 is built from 13 residues. Trimming pared 7 bases from V and 5 bases from J, leaving 12 bases between. The germline gives CDR1 MNHEY, CDR2 SVGAGI. The clonotype originates from an adult with an advanced solid tumor such as melanoma, head and neck, liver or kidney cancer. J is TRBJ1-5 and V is TRBV6-5, with no clear D. Sequencing was performed on CD4+ or CD8+ T cells sorted from blood, taken in a trial of the OX40 agonist ivuxolimab. This CDR3 is CASKSTRDQPQHF. The CDR3 nucleotides read TGTGCCAGCAAGAGTACTAGGGATCAGCCCCAGCATTTT.